Listed below are T cell receptor beta chains from one sample, sequenced in a study of blood T cell repertoires in COVID-19. Sequenced by immunoSEQ multiplex PCR; TCRdb stores in-frame clones only, minus some. The data show about 170,000 clones, around four fifths seen once. Sequenced material: peripheral blood. The source of these receptors is an elderly woman with COVID-19, enrolled during active disease. Both conserved end residues are part of each CDR3. The D gene is left open where the match is weak. Clone size is not always given. Where it is, it says once, few, many or a class for expanded clones.

D	size	V	J	DNA	CDR3
TRBD1	-	TRBV24-1	TRBJ2-3	TGTGCCACCAGTGATTTAGGGACAGCTTCCGATACGCAGTATTTT	CATSDLGTASDTQYF
-	-	TRBV28	TRBJ1-3	TGTGCCAGCAGTTGGGGGGGGGCAAACTCTGGAAACACCATATATTTT	CASSWGGANSGNTIYF
-	-	TRBV7-9	TRBJ1-1	TGTGCCAGCAGCTTGCGAGGCGACACTGAAGCTTTCTTT	CASSLRGDTEAFF
-	-	TRBV20-1	TRBJ2-1	TGCAGTGCTAACCCAATCGCGCAGCAGTTCTTC	CSANPIAQQFF
-	few	TRBV6-6	TRBJ2-7	TGTGCCAGCAGTTGGGGAGCCCAGGGGGGCTACGAGCAGTACTTC	CASSWGAQGGYEQYF
TRBD1	-	TRBV6-5	TRBJ2-2	TGTGCCAGCAGGGCCGGGACAGGGGTGGCCGGGGAGCTGTTTTTT	CASRAGTGVAGELFF
-	-	TRBV6-5	TRBJ2-7	TGTGCCAGCATCCGGCAGGGTAACTACGAGCAGTACTTC	CASIRQGNYEQYF
-	-	TRBV19	TRBJ1-5	TGTGCCGGATCAAGAGGGGGTGGGGGAATGGGACAGCCCCAGCATTTT	CAGSRGGGGMGQPQHF
-	-	TRBV5-1	TRBJ2-5	TGCGCCAGCAGCGGTGACAGGAGGGAGACCCAGTACTTC	CASSGDRRETQYF
-	-	TRBV20-1	TRBJ1-1	TGCAGTGCTAGCTCCTGGCCTGAAGCTTTCTTT	CSASSWPEAFF
-	-	TRBV12-3/TRBV12-4	TRBJ1-1	TGTGCCAGCAGTTCCGACCGGGGAACTGAAGCTTTCTTT	CASSSDRGTEAFF
TRBD1	-	TRBV5-5	TRBJ1-1	TGTGCCAGCAGCCCGGGACAGGGGCGAGAAGCTTTCTTT	CASSPGQGREAFF
TRBD1	-	TRBV19	TRBJ2-3	TGTGCCAGTAGATACGGACAGGGGAACACAGATACGCAGTATTTT	CASRYGQGNTDTQYF
TRBD2	-	TRBV18	TRBJ2-7	TGTGCCAGCTCAGGGGGGGGGACTCTCTCCTACGAGCAGTACTTC	CASSGGGTLSYEQYF
-	-	TRBV6-5	TRBJ1-6	TGTGCCAGCAGTTGGGAGGAGACTAATTCACCCCTCCACTTT	CASSWEETNSPLHF
-	-	TRBV11-2	TRBJ1-1	TGTGCCAGCAGCTTACCCTGGGGCAGGGCCACTGAAGCTTTCTTT	CASSLPWGRATEAFF
-	-	TRBV6-5	TRBJ1-2	TGTGCCAGCAGTACCGCGGACACCTATGGCTACACCTTC	CASSTADTYGYTF